This T cell receptor (beta chain) was sequenced during a study of shared T cell receptors in the human thymus. Sequenced by immunoSEQ multiplex PCR; TCRdb stores in-frame clones only, minus some. The sample lists about 710,000 clones, about 87% occurring once. This clone was seen a single time. The CDR3 spans 16 residues. The V segment lost 4 bases and the J segment 3 bases; nucleotides outside the gene matches: 12. Germline V CDR1 and CDR2: SGHTA, FQGNSA. These data were also filed under a second study, of human thymus T cells. That source reports: All donors were healthy Finnish infants who were undergoing corrective surgery to treat congenital heart defects. Thymus tissue for the work was resected from patients undergoing corrective heart surgery. Seemingly biased V and J gene usage marked thymic and blood repertoires. Related research examined unrelated individuals and reported that their thymic repertoires overlapped highly.

The sample comprised thymocytes. V and J are TRBV7-2 and TRBJ2-7, with 7 bases aligning to TRBD2. The receptor was derived from a boy younger than two with a congenital heart defect. The CDR3 nucleotides read TGTGCCAGCAGCTCCGGCCCAGCGGGGCAGTGCTACGAGCAGTACTTC. Protein sequence: CASSSGPAGQCYEQYF.